This is a list of T cell receptor beta chains from one sample in a study of CD8+ T cells in alopecia areata. Repertoires were generated with immunoSEQ multiplex PCR, while TCRdb's copy carries only in-frame clones and drops some. In the table there are about 210,000 clones, around 57% of which are singletons. The source material was CD4+ T cells sorted from blood, sampled at week 4, from a patient treated with tofacitinib. Receptor source: a human donor with alopecia areata. CDR3s include the opening cysteine and the closing phenylalanine or tryptophan. The D gene is left open where the match is weak. Size values are once, few and many counts, or a class for expanded clones, and some rows have none.

d_call j_call v_call clone_size cdr3_aa cdr3_nt
TRBD2 TRBJ2-7 TRBV6-1 few CASSEGTSNEQYF TGTGCCAGCAGTGAAGGGACTAGCAACGAGCAGTACTTC
- TRBJ1-1 TRBV10-3 - CAISPILNTEAFF TGTGCCATCAGTCCCATTCTGAACACTGAAGCTTTCTTT
TRBD1 TRBJ1-1 TRBV29-1 few CSVDWTGGTEAFF TGCAGCGTTGACTGGACAGGAGGGACTGAAGCTTTCTTT
- TRBJ1-5 TRBV6-6 few CASFTGFGQPQHF TGTGCCAGCTTTACAGGGTTTGGTCAGCCCCAGCATTTT
TRBD2 TRBJ2-1 TRBV7-9 - CASSSRLAGGPLENEQFF TGTGCCAGCAGCTCCCGACTAGCGGGGGGGCCCCTGGAGAATGAGCAGTTCTTC
- TRBJ2-6 TRBV5-6 - CASSLGSGANVLTF TGTGCCAGCAGCTTGGGCTCTGGGGCCAACGTCCTGACTTTC
- TRBJ1-6 TRBV14 few CASSQGNRWNSPLHF TGTGCCAGCAGCCAAGGAAACAGGTGGAATTCACCCCTCCACTTT
- TRBJ1-1 TRBV29-1 once CSATRGWAAFF TGCAGCGCAACAAGGGGCTGGGCCGCTTTCTTT
- TRBJ2-1 TRBV7-2 - CASSSVVGRIYNEQFF TGTGCCAGCAGCTCCGTGGTTGGGCGGATTTACAATGAGCAGTTCTTC
- TRBJ2-7 TRBV7-2 - CASSTRSGRDEQYF TGTGCCAGCAGCACCAGAAGCGGACGGGACGAGCAGTACTTC
TRBD1 TRBJ2-7 TRBV6-6 once CASSYLGTGNEQYF TGTGCCAGCAGTTACCTCGGGACAGGGAACGAGCAGTACTTC
TRBD2 TRBJ2-2 TRBV9 - CASSVGNSGGPRELFF TGTGCCAGCAGCGTAGGCAATAGCGGGGGCCCCCGGGAGCTGTTTTTT
- TRBJ1-3 TRBV2 - CASSADSGNTIYF TGTGCCAGCAGTGCCGACTCTGGAAACACCATATATTTT
- TRBJ1-2 TRBV4-1 few CASSQDNSGDYGYTF TGCGCCAGCAGCCAAGATAACTCGGGGGACTATGGCTACACCTTC
- TRBJ1-2 TRBV5-1 - CASKRGEEGYTF TGCGCCAGCAAGCGGGGAGAAGAGGGCTACACCTTC
TRBD1 TRBJ1-2 TRBV4-3 - CASSQDETGANGYTF TGCGCCAGCAGCCAAGATGAGACAGGGGCTAATGGCTACACCTTC
- TRBJ2-5 TRBV4-2 - CASSRDSEETQYF TGTGCCAGCAGCCGTGACTCGGAGGAGACCCAGTACTTC
- TRBJ2-7 TRBV5-5 - CASSLVVPYEQYF TGTGCCAGCAGCTTAGTAGTTCCCTACGAGCAGTACTTC
TRBD1 TRBJ2-1 TRBV18 many CASSPQDRGGYNEQFF TGTGCCAGCTCACCACAGGACAGGGGAGGCTACAATGAGCAGTTCTTC
- TRBJ1-1 TRBV29-1 - CSVGTPGERTEAFF TGCAGCGTTGGGACCCCGGGCGAGAGGACTGAAGCTTTCTTT
- TRBJ1-2 TRBV15 - CATSRDGGGYTF TGTGCCACCAGCAGAGATGGCGGTGGCTACACCTTC
TRBD2 TRBJ2-7 TRBV5-6 - CASSFSGEQYF TGTGCCAGCAGCTTTAGCGGGGAGCAGTACTTC
TRBD2 TRBJ2-1 TRBV9 - CASSVGSGGANEQFF TGTGCCAGCAGCGTAGGAAGCGGGGGGGCCAATGAGCAGTTCTTC
- TRBJ2-1 TRBV28 - CASSLWASEQFF TGTGCCAGCAGTTTATGGGCAAGTGAGCAGTTCTTC
TRBD1 TRBJ2-7 TRBV28 few CASSLGDRGVHEQYF TGTGCCAGCAGTTTAGGGGACAGGGGCGTGCACGAGCAGTACTTC
- TRBJ2-3 TRBV29-1 once CSGTSTDTQYF TGCAGCGGTACTAGCACAGATACGCAGTATTTT
TRBD2 TRBJ2-7 TRBV28 - CASKEAGINEQYF TGTGCCAGCAAGGAAGCGGGGATCAACGAGCAGTACTTC
- TRBJ2-3 TRBV30 - CAWSSTDTQYF TGTGCCTGGAGTTCTACAGATACGCAGTATTTT
TRBD1 TRBJ2-7 TRBV13 - CASSQRTGGGMYEQYF TGTGCCAGCAGCCAACGTACAGGGGGCGGAATGTACGAGCAGTACTTC
- TRBJ2-5 TRBV29-1 once CSVVITGSEQETQYF TGCAGCGTTGTTATAACCGGCTCAGAGCAAGAGACCCAGTACTTC
- TRBJ1-1 TRBV19 many CASSATPKAFF TGTGCCAGTAGTGCAACACCTAAAGCTTTCTTT
- TRBJ2-1 TRBV18 - CASSPREEQFF TGTGCCAGCTCCCCGAGAGAGGAGCAGTTCTTC
TRBD1 TRBJ1-1 TRBV2 - CASSEATGGNTEAFF TGTGCCAGCAGTGAAGCTACAGGGGGGAACACTGAAGCTTTCTTT
TRBD1 TRBJ2-7 TRBV5-6 - CASSTQGKDYEQYF TGTGCCAGCAGCACACAGGGGAAGGACTACGAGCAGTACTTC
- TRBJ1-5 TRBV7-8 - CASSLEDSNQPQHF TGTGCCAGCAGCTTAGAAGATAGCAATCAGCCCCAGCATTTT
- TRBJ2-5 TRBV14 few CASSQDLSGTQYF TGTGCCAGCAGCCAAGATCTTTCGGGGACCCAGTACTTC
- TRBJ2-5 TRBV5-1 few CASSTAGIQETQYF TGCGCCAGCAGCACCGCCGGGATCCAAGAGACCCAGTACTTC
- TRBJ2-7 TRBV4-3 few CASSQGQTGLKQYF TGCGCCAGCAGCCAAGGACAAACAGGGCTCAAGCAGTACTTC
- TRBJ1-5 TRBV9 - CASSVEGSNQPQHF TGTGCCAGCAGCGTAGAAGGTAGCAATCAGCCCCAGCATTTT
TRBD2 TRBJ2-3 TRBV7-3 few CASSSGTDTQYF TGTGCCAGCTCTAGCGGGACAGATACGCAGTATTTT
- TRBJ2-7 TRBV11-3 - CASSPPGGKQYF TGTGCCAGCAGCCCGCCGGGGGGCAAGCAGTACTTC
- TRBJ1-2 TRBV29-1 - CSVERAIYGYTF TGCAGCGTTGAAAGAGCAATCTATGGCTACACCTTC
- TRBJ1-6 TRBV25-1 once CASRDSNSPLHF TGTGCCAGCAGAGACAGTAATTCACCCCTCCACTTT
- TRBJ2-7 TRBV27 few CASSAGGQPSYEQYF TGTGCCAGCAGTGCGGGGGGACAGCCATCCTACGAGCAGTACTTC
- TRBJ2-5 TRBV5-6 few CASSSNSGETQYF TGTGCCAGCAGCTCCAACTCCGGGGAGACCCAGTACTTC
- TRBJ1-2 TRBV30 - CAVPSEGNYGYTF TGTGCCGTGCCCTCGGAGGGTAACTATGGCTACACCTTC
- TRBJ1-1 TRBV30 - CAWNRANTEAFF TGTGCCTGGAACAGAGCAAACACTGAAGCTTTCTTT
- TRBJ1-3 TRBV9 few CASSEGSSGNTIYF TGTGCCAGCAGCGAAGGGAGCTCTGGAAACACCATATATTTT
- TRBJ1-2 TRBV29-1 - CSVVPLAGDYGYTF TGCAGCGTTGTTCCCCTAGCGGGCGACTATGGCTACACCTTC
- TRBJ2-2 TRBV5-1 many CASSNGGAEGTGELFF TGCGCCAGCAGCAATGGGGGCGCTGAAGGCACCGGGGAGCTGTTTTTT
- TRBJ2-1 TRBV7-2 - CASSRAWDEQFF TGTGCCAGCAGCCGGGCATGGGATGAGCAGTTCTTC
- TRBJ2-7 TRBV5-1 - CASSLGNEQYF TGCGCCAGCAGCTTGGGCAACGAGCAGTACTTC
- TRBJ1-1 TRBV30 once CAWSLQGNTEAFF TGTGCCTGGAGTCTGCAGGGTAACACTGAAGCTTTCTTT